This entry concerns a single T cell receptor beta chain. Its antigen is not identified. The data were taken from a study of Ad26.COV2.S vaccination and SARS-CoV-2 variants. The wider study: Dosing was one shot or two shots 56 days apart.

Treatment here: some 19 received Ad26.COV2.S at low or high dose, single or two shots; several received placebo; per-sample allocation not given. Each sample was drawn 63 days after the first injection (of vaccine or placebo). Whole-study findings and limits: Measures of TCR breadth and depth may have fallen short of total T cell responses. Similar non-spike TCR breadth was seen in vaccine and placebo recipients.

Here immunoSEQ multiplex PCR was the method, and the copy in TCRdb shows in-frame clones only, minus some. The table has some 400,000 clones, about nine tenths seen once. With V trimmed by 3 bases and J by 7 bases, 7 bases remained unmatched. This CDR3 region has 15 residues. Material: peripheral blood, obtained in a trial of Ad26.COV2.S vaccine versus placebo. The source of this sequence is a person aged 18 to 59 who received the Ad26.COV2.S COVID-19 vaccine or a placebo. The chain combines TRBV23-1 with TRBJ2-2; TRBD1 agrees at 8 bases. TRBV23-1 falls under the ORF class, with uncertain function. The CDR3 DNA reads TGCGCCAGCAGTCATTGGACAGGGTACAGCGGGGAGCTGTTTTTT. Translation gives CASSHWTGYSGELFF.